This entry is about one T cell receptor beta chain. This record belongs to a study of blood T cell repertoires in COVID-19. The authors' processing: Researchers report that nucleated cell counts were estimated from reference gene primer amplification. Here immunoSEQ multiplex PCR was the method, and the copy in TCRdb shows in-frame clones only, minus some. D and trimming were read from the DNA, whereas the V and J calls and clone size are those reported in that table. The table records 250,000 to 300,000 clones, over 75% of them present only once. Trimming took 5 bases from V and 4 from J, leaving 14 bases between them. The CDR3 runs 15 residues. Germline V CDR1 and CDR2: MNHEY, SMNVEV (reference sequence). Assignments of participants to cohorts depended upon their own reported clinical history. Donors in Cohort 3 who had recovered were those with two negative PCRs, healthcare professional clearance, or resolution of their symptoms.

The receptor comes from a man aged 18 to 30 who had recovered from COVID-19. This chain uses TRBV27 with TRBJ2-2; D is unclear. Sequencing used PBMCs or T cells enriched from blood (not recorded which). CDR3 residues: CASSTPVRSTGELFF. DNA for the CDR3: TGTGCCAGCAGTACCCCGGTCAGGTCCACCGGGGAGCTGTTTTTT.